Reported below is one TCR beta chain. Its antigen is still unknown. These data originate in a study of CXCR3-negative and CXCR3-positive naive CD8 T cells. Study context: For each library, about 1.5 +/- 0.3 million TRB reads were obtained, some 130 million in total. Whole-study results and caveats: Comparably high diversity marked both naive subsets, whereas memory CD8+ cells had much lower diversity. CXCR3-negative naive cells had less hydrophobic TRB CDR3s than did CXCR3-positive naive cells.

It was by 5' RACE with UMI labels that the TRB cDNA libraries were prepared. TCRdb re-analyzed the 5' RACE reads; it lists each CDR3 protein once, without DNA. The listing contains roughly 93,000 distinct CDR3 sequences. From germline, CDR1 is LGHNT and CDR2 FRNRAP. This CDR3 spans 14 amino acids. Per CD8+ T cell subset, triplicate sorts of 300,000 cells each were done. CD45RO-CCR7+CD27+CD95- cells counted as naive CD8+ T cells. The sequence was collected from a human donor in good health. Some clones in this sample may be carry-over from other donors' samples. The genes are TRBV12-5 and TRBJ2-2; TCRdb reports TRBD2, a call that lacks DNA to check it against. The sequenced sample was naive CXCR3+ CD8+ T cells from blood. Subset meaning: CD45RO-CCR7+CD27+CD95- naive CD8+ T cells expressing CXCR3 (TNR3+). The CDR3 spells CASGFGGSTGELFF.